This T cell receptor (beta chain) was captured in a study of T cells in Graves' hyperthyroidism and ophthalmopathy. In its sample, this clonotype was seen many times. Its antigen remains unknown. Amplified regions were TCR beta CDR3 sequences from RNA transcripts. With the HTBI primer set, the TCR CDR3 went through a first round of RT-PCR. From the multiplex PCR reads, TCRdb called clonotypes with MiXCR, one entry per CDR3 protein. The data hold 300,000 to 500,000 distinct CDR3 sequences, with about 14% observed a single time. The CDR3 length is 16 residues. The germline V gene encodes CDR1 SGHAT and CDR2 FQNNGV. V was clipped by 4 bases and J by 2 bases, with 17 bases between them. General study points: The authors' 13 V-J model separated ophthalmopathy from stable hyperthyroidism. Most thyroid clonotypes with frequency above 0.001 were detected in blood. The model foresaw ophthalmopathy a median about 6.5 months prior to onset.

This chain joins TRBV11-2 and TRBJ1-2; a possible D gene is TRBD1 (6 bases). The clonotype originates from a man aged 50-59 years with Graves' ophthalmopathy. The sequencing input was blood. CDR3 in amino acids: CASSSTRGGGNYGYTF. The CDR3 DNA reads TGTGCCAGCAGCTCCACCAGGGGTGGTGGAAACTATGGCTACACCTTC.